Each of the 9 T cell receptor beta chains below was sequenced from the same sample in a study of memory CD8 T cells in hepatitis C reinfection. The method was immunoSEQ multiplex PCR; TCRdb's version includes in-frame clones alone and lacks a portion of them. The table includes fewer than 50,000 clones, roughly 90% detected once. Documented time point: peak reinfection, 3 to 8 weeks after reinfection detection. Sorted cells were sequenced directly ex vivo without any in vitro expansion. The material sequenced was naive CD8+ T cells sorted from blood. These receptors all stem from a man between 18 and 29 years old with hepatitis C virus infection.

The J gene is TRBJ2-5, the V gene TRBV27, with D unclear. This CDR3 is 11 amino acids long. V lost 6 bases and J lost 4, with 6 bases in between. Germline values: CDR1 MNHEY, CDR2 SMNVEV (reference sequence). CDR3 coding DNA: TGTGCCAGCAGCGCAGGAGAGACCCAGTACTTC. This encodes CASSAGETQYF.

The rearrangement uses TRBV11-2 and TRBJ2-3; D possibly corresponds to TRBD1 (6 bases). Germline V lookup: CDR1 SGHAT, CDR2 FQNNGV. V gave up 5 bases and J gave up 4 bases, with 13 bases separating them. The CDR3 runs 14 residues. The CDR3: CASSILGQPDTQYF. CDR3 nucleotide sequence: TGTGCCAGCAGCATACTCGGACAGCCAGATACGCAGTATTTT.

The sample holds a few counts of this clone. The chain is built from TRBV5-4 and TRBJ1-1, with D possibly being TRBD1 (5 bases). CDR3 size: 13 residues. CDR1 and CDR2 (germline): SGHNT, YYREEE (reference sequence). Trimming stripped 9 bases from V and 0 bases from J, with 12 bases between. CDR3 sequence reads: CATRGIMNTEAFF. The CDR3 DNA reads TGTGCCACACGGGGGATCATGAACACTGAAGCTTTCTTT.

This sequence joins TRBV5-1 and TRBJ2-7; 9 nucleotides line up with TRBD1. Germline CDR1 reads SGHRS; CDR2 reads YFSETQ. CDR3 length: 16 residues. With 4 bases clipped from V and 5 bases from J, the junction kept 13 bases outside the gene matches. CDR3: CASSLAQGASSDEQYF. Here the CDR3 DNA reads TGCGCCAGCAGCCTCGCACAGGGGGCGAGCAGCGACGAGCAGTACTTC.

V usage is TRBV5-1 and J usage is TRBJ1-1; the D gene is possibly TRBD1 (5 bases). Germline V lookup: CDR1 SGHRS, CDR2 YFSETQ. The ends were cut back, 1 base at V and 3 bases at J, with 13 bases in the middle. There are 15 residues in the CDR3. In DNA form, the CDR3 reads TGCGCCAGCAGCTTGAGGAATCCGGGGGACACTGAAGCTTTCTTT. Amino acids: CASSLRNPGDTEAFF.

The chain uses TRBV4-1 and TRBJ2-3; 10 bases agree with TRBD2. With V trimmed by 0 bases and J by 3 bases, 3 bases remained unmatched. CDR3 length equals 16 residues. Germline CDR1 MGHRA, CDR2 YSYEKL. The CDR3 DNA follows: TGCGCCAGCAGCCAAGAAGCGGGGGGGCTTACAGATACGCAGTATTTT. This sequence encodes CASSQEAGGLTDTQYF.

The V call is TRBV19, the J call TRBJ2-7; unclear D gene. The CDR3 has 13 residues. Germline V gene data show CDR1 as LNHDA and CDR2 as SQIVND (reference sequence). V shed 6 bases and J shed 1 base, with 10 bases lying between them. Here the CDR3 DNA reads TGTGCCAGTAGCTCCGACACTTCCTACGAGCAGTACTTC. This codes for CASSSDTSYEQYF.

The CDR3 region has the DNA TGTGCCAGCAGCTTAGGATCTATTTCAGATACGCAGTATTTT. This encodes CASSLGSISDTQYF. The V call is TRBV7-6, the J call TRBJ2-3; no definite D call. This CDR3 has 14 amino acids. In germline, CDR1 is SGHVS, CDR2 FNYEAQ. Trimming removed 1 base from V and 4 bases from J, with 9 bases in between. Variable domain in full (rest from reference TRBV7-6 and TRBJ2-3): GAGVSQSPRYKVTKRGQDVALRCDPISGHVSLYWYRQALGQGPEFLTYFNYEAQQDKSGLPNDRFSAERPEGSISTLTIQRTEQRDSAMYRCASSLGSISDTQYFGPGTRLTVL.

This sequence joins TRBV14 and TRBJ2-3, with 7 bases matching TRBD2. The CDR3 has 16 residues. CDR1 SGHDN and CDR2 FVKESK come from the germline V gene. J was trimmed by 4 bases and V by 3 bases; bases with no gene match: 10. The CDR3 spells CASSHLLANGADTQYF. The CDR3, as DNA: TGTGCCAGCAGCCACTTACTAGCGAATGGCGCAGATACGCAGTATTTT.